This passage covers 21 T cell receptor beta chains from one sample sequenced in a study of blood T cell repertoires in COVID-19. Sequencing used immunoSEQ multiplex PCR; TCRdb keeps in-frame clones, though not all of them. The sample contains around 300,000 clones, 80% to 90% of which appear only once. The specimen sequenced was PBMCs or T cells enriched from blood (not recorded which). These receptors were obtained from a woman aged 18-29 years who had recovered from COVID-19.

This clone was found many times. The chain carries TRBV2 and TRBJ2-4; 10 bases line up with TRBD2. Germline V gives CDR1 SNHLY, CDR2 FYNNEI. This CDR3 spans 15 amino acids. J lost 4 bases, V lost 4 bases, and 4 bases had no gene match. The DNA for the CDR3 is TGTGCCAGCAGTGGGGATAGCGGGGGGAAAAACATTCAGTACTTC. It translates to CASSGDSGGKNIQYF.

DNA for the CDR3: TGTGCCATCTCACGGACCAGGGACTACGAGCAGTACTTC. Protein sequence: CAISRTRDYEQYF. The chain recombines TRBV6-5 with TRBJ2-7, with D possibly TRBD1 on 5 matching bases. The germline V gene has CDR1 MNHEY and CDR2 SVGAGI. The CDR3 length is 13 residues. V lost 10 bases and J 3 bases, leaving 16 bases between the germline ends.

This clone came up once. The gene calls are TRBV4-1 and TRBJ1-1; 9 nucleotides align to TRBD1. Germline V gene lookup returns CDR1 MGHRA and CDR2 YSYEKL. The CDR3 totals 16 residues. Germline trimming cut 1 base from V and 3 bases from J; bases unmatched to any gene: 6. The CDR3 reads CASSQVTGGSDTEAFF. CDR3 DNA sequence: TGCGCCAGCAGCCAAGTAACAGGGGGCTCGGACACTGAAGCTTTCTTT.

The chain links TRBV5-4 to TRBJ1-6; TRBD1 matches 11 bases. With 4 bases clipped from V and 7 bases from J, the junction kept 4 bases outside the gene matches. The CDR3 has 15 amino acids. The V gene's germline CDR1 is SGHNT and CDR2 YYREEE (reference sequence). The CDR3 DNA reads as TGTGCCAGCAGCCACCGGGACAGGGGGAATTCACCCCTCCACTTT. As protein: CASSHRDRGNSPLHF.

The CDR3: CASSSLGHGELFF. The CDR3 DNA reads as TGTGCCAGCAGTTCCTTGGGACACGGGGAGCTGTTTTTT. The chain links TRBV27 to TRBJ2-2; the D gene is possibly TRBD1 (6 bases). The CDR3 sequence is 13 residues long. Germline lookup yields CDR1 MNHEY and CDR2 SMNVEV (reference sequence). V lost 4 bases to trimming and J lost 7 bases, with 10 bases between them.

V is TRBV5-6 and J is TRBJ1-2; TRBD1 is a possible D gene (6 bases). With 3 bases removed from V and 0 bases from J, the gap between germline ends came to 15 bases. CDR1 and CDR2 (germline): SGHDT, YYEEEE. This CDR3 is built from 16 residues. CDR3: CASSSLRQGPNYGYTF. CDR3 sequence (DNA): TGTGCCAGCAGCTCTCTCCGGCAGGGGCCTAACTATGGCTACACCTTC.

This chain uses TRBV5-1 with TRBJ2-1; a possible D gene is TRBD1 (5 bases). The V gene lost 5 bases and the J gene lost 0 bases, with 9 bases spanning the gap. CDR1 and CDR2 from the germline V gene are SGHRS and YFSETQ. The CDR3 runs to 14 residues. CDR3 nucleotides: TGCGCCAGCAGAGGGGCAAGCTCCTACAATGAGCAGTTCTTC. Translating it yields CASRGASSYNEQFF.

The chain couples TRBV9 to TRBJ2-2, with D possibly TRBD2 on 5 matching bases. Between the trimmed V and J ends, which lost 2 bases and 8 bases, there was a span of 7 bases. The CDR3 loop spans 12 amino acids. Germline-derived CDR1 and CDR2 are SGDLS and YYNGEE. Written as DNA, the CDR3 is TGTGCCAGCAGCGTGAGGGCTGGGGAGCTGTTTTTT. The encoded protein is CASSVRAGELFF.

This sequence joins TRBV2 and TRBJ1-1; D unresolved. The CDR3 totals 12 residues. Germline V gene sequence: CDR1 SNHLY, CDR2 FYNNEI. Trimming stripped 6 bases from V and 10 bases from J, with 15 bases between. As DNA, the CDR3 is TGTGCCAGCAGGCCGGACTTGGGTGGAGCTTTCTTT. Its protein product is CASRPDLGGAFF.

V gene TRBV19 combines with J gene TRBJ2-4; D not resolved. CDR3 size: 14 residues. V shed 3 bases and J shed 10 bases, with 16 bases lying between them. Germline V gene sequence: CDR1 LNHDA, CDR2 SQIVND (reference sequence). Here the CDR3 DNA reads TGTGCCAGTAGTATTTCGTCAGAAACTATAATTCAGTACTTC. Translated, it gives CASSISSETIIQYF.

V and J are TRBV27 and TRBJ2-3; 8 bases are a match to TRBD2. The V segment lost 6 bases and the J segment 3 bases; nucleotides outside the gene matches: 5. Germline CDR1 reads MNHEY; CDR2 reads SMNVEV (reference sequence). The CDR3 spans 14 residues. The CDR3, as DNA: TGTGCCAGCAGACGGGGGGGCCGGACAGATACGCAGTATTTT. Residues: CASRRGGRTDTQYF.

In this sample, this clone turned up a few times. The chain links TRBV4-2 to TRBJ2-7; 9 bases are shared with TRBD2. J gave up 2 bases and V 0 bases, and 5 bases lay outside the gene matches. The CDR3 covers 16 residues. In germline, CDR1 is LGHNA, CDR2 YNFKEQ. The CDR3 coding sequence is TGTGCCAGCAGCCAAGAGGCTAGCGGGACAGCCTACGAGCAGTACTTC. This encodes CASSQEASGTAYEQYF.

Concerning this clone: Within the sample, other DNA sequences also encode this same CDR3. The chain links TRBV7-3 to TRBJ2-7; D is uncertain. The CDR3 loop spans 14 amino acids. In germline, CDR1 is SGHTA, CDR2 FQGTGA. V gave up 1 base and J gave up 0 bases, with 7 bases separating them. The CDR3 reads CASSLNPGSYEQYF. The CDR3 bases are TGTGCCAGCAGCTTAAACCCGGGCTCCTACGAGCAGTACTTC.

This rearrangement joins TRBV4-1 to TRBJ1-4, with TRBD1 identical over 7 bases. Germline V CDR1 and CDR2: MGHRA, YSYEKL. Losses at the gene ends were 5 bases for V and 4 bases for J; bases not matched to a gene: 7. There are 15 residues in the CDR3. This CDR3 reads CASSAPGQFNEKLFF. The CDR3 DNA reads TGCGCCAGCAGCGCACCGGGACAGTTTAATGAAAAACTGTTTTTT.

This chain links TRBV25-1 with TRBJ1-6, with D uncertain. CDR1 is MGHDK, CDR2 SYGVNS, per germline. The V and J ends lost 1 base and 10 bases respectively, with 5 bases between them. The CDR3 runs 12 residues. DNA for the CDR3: TGTGCCAGCAGTGAATGGAGATCACCCCTCCACTTT. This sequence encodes CASSEWRSPLHF.

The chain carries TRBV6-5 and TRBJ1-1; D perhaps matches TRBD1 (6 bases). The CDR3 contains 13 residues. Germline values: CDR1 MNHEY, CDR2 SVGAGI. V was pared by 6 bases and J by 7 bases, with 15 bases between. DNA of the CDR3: TGTGCCAGCAGACGGGGGGCGTACGATGAAGCTTTCTTT. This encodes CASRRGAYDEAFF.

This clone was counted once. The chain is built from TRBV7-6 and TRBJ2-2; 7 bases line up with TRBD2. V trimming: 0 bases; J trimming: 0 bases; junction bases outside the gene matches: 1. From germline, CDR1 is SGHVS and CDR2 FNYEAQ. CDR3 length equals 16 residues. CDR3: CASSLAGGANTGELFF. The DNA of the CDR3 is TGTGCCAGCAGCTTAGCGGGGGGGGCGAACACCGGGGAGCTGTTTTTT.

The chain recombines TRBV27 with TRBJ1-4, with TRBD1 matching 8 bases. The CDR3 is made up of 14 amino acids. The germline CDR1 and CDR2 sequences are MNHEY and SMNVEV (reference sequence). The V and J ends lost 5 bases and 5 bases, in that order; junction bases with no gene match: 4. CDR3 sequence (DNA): TGTGCCAGCAGTAAGGACAGGGCAAATGAAAAACTGTTTTTT. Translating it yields CASSKDRANEKLFF.

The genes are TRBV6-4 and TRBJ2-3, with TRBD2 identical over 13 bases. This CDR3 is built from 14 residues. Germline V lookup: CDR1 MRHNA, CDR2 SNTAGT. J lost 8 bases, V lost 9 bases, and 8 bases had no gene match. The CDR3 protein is CARKAGLAGSTQYF. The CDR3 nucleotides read TGTGCCAGGAAGGCGGGACTAGCGGGATCTACGCAGTATTTT.

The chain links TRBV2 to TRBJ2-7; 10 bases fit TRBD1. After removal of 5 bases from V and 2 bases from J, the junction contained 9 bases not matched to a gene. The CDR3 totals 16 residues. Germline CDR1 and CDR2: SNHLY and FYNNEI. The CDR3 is CASSSGQGTQTYEQYF. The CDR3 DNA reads TGTGCCAGCAGTTCGGGACAGGGGACGCAAACCTACGAGCAGTACTTC.

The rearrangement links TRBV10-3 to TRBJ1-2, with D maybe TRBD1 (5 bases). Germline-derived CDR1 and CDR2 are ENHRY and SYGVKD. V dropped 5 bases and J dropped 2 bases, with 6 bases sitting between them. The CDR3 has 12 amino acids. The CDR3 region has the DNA TGTGCCATCAGTCCAGGGAACTATGGCTACACCTTC. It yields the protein CAISPGNYGYTF.